Presented here are 6 T cell receptor beta chains from one specimen sequenced in a study of beta chain features in type 1 diabetes. All of the isolated RNA was reverse transcribed, so expressed TCRB transcripts were sequenced. Some clones are missing from TCRdb's copy, which holds only in-frame ones; the method was immunoSEQ multiplex PCR. This sample yields about 150,000 clones, of which about 9.4% are seen a single time; approximately 0.5% belongs to the top ten. Study-level points and caveats: Within each of all four CD4+ subsets, Type 1 diabetes patients had TCRB CDR3s that were moderately but significantly shorter.

These TCRs are of unknown antigen specificity. The material sequenced was central memory CD4+ T cells from blood. These receptors were collected from a man in his thirties or forties with type 1 diabetes.

The chain links TRBV5-1 to TRBJ2-1; TRBD2 aligns across 11 bases. This CDR3 is 17 amino acids long. The germline gives CDR1 SGHRS, CDR2 YFSETQ. V shed 4 bases, J shed 3 bases, and the junction held 9 bases outside the gene matches. The CDR3 DNA sequence: TGCGCCAGCAGCCGCGGGGGGACTAGCGGCAGCTACAATGAGCAGTTCTTC. Its translation is CASSRGGTSGSYNEQFF.

This clone was detected a few times. The rearrangement links TRBV18 to TRBJ2-6; D might be TRBD1 or TRBD2, each matching 5 bases. Germline CDR1 and CDR2: KGHSH and LQKENI. The CDR3 has 17 amino acids. The V and J ends lost 6 bases and 1 base respectively, with 16 bases between them. CDR3 DNA: TGTGCCAGCTCGCCAGGGAGCAGGCGGTCTGGGGCCAACGTCCTGACTTTC. Translation: CASSPGSRRSGANVLTF.

This chain uses TRBV7-8 with TRBJ1-5; D is perhaps TRBD1 (5 bases). The V gene's germline CDR1 is SGHVS and CDR2 FQNEAQ. Trimming took off 6 bases at V and 7 bases at J, with 13 bases between the two ends. This CDR3 comprises 13 residues. As DNA, the CDR3 is TGTGCCAGCAGGGGGGTCGGGGGACAGCCCCAGCATTTT. This encodes CASRGVGGQPQHF.

This clone showed up just a few times. The rearrangement uses TRBV4-3 and TRBJ2-3; D perhaps matches TRBD1 (5 bases). The CDR3 covers 15 residues. Deletions cut 1 base from V and 2 bases from J, with 10 bases between. The germline V gene has CDR1 LGHNA and CDR2 YSLEER. CDR3 region: CASSQGGLDTDTQYF. CDR3 nucleotides: TGCGCCAGCAGCCAAGGGGGCCTTGACACAGATACGCAGTATTTT.

This clone was found many times. The gene calls are TRBV19 and TRBJ2-7; the D gene is possibly TRBD2 (6 bases). V was shortened by 4 bases and J by 5 bases, with 15 bases between the two germline ends. The CDR3 length is 14 residues. The germline V gene encodes CDR1 LNHDA and CDR2 SQIVND (reference sequence). The CDR3 sequence is CASSKTRTSNEQYF. The CDR3 DNA reads TGTGCCAGTAGTAAGACTAGAACATCGAACGAGCAGTACTTC.

This clone has a handful of counts. CDR3 sequence (DNA): TGTGCCAGCAGTCGGAACACAGGGGTGTCACAGCCCCAGCATTTT. As protein: CASSRNTGVSQPQHF. The chain joins TRBV28 to TRBJ1-5; 7 nucleotides align to TRBD1. The ends lost 5 bases at V and 7 bases at J; junction bases unmatched: 11. Germline assignment: CDR1 MDHEN and CDR2 SYDVKM. The CDR3 contains 15 residues.